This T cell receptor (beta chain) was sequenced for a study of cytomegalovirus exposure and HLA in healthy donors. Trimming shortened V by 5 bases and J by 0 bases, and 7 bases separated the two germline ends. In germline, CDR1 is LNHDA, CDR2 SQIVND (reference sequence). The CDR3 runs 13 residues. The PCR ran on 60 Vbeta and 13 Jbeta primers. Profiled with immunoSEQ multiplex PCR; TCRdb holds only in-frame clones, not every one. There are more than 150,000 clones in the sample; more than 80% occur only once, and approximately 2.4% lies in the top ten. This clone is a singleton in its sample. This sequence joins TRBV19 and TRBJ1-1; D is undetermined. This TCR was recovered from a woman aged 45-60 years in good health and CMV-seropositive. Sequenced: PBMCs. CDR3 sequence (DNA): TGTGCCAGTAGTCCAGTTATGAACACTGAAGCTTTCTTT. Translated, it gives CASSPVMNTEAFF.